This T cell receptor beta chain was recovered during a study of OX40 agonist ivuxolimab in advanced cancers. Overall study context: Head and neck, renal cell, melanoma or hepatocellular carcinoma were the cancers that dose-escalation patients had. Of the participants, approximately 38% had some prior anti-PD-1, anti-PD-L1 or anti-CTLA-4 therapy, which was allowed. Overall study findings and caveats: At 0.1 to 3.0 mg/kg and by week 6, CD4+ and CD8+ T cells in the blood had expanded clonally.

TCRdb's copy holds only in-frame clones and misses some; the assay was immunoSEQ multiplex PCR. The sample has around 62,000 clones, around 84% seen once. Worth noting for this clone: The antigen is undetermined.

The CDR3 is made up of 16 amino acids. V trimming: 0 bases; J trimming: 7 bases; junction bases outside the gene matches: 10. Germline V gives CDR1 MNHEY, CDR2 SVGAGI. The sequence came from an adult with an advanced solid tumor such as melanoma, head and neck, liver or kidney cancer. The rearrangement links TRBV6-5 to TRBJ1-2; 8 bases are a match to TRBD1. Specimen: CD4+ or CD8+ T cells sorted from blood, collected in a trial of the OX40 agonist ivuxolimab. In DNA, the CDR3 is TGTGCCAGCAGTTACTCGACCGACAGGGGACGAGGTGGCTACACCTTC. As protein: CASSYSTDRGRGGYTF.